Each of the 26 T cell receptor beta chains below was sequenced from the same sample in a study of early T cells in non-severe SARS-CoV-2 infection. TCRdb processed the 5' RACE reads anew with MiXCR; each CDR3 protein has one entry. The sample lists about 25,000 distinct CDR3 sequences; roughly 4% were seen once. Material: whole blood. All receptors derive from an adult who was a healthcare worker with PCR-confirmed SARS-CoV-2 infection or an uninfected control (not recorded which).

This clonotype was counted many times. The chain combines TRBV4-2 with TRBJ2-7; no clear D gene. Trimming took 0 bases from V and 3 from J, leaving 12 bases between them. This CDR3 is built from 15 residues. Germline CDR1 reads LGHNA; CDR2 reads YNFKEQ. For the CDR3, the DNA is TGTGCCAGCAGCCAAGAAGCAGATAACCTCTACGAGCAGTACTTC. This encodes CASSQEADNLYEQYF.

Many counts were recorded for this clonotype. This rearrangement joins TRBV11-2 to TRBJ2-2; no clear D gene. Trimming cost V 2 bases and J 6 bases, with 10 bases left between them. There are 14 residues in the CDR3. Germline CDR1 SGHAT, CDR2 FQNNGV. The CDR3 DNA is TGTGCCAGCAGCTTAACATCCATAGCCGGGGAGCTGTTTTTT. It is translated as CASSLTSIAGELFF.

This clonotype appeared many times. The chain links TRBV7-9 to TRBJ2-2, with no clear D. V was cut by 5 bases and J by 8 bases, with 6 bases left in between. Per germline, CDR1 SEHNR and CDR2 FQNEAQ (reference sequence). This CDR3 is 11 amino acids long. CDR3 coding DNA: TGTGCCAGCAGCCCCAATGGGGAGCTGTTTTTT. Protein product: CASSPNGELFF.

This clonotype appeared many times. This chain links TRBV10-3 with TRBJ2-7; tentatively, D is TRBD1 (6 bases). V dropped 3 bases and J dropped 11 bases, with 20 bases sitting between them. Germline loops: CDR1 ENHRY, CDR2 SYGVKD. The CDR3 spans 14 residues. The CDR3: CAISDGPDRLGKYF. Written as DNA, the CDR3 is TGTGCCATCAGTGACGGCCCGGACAGATTGGGGAAGTACTTC.

In this sample, this clonotype turned up many times. The CDR3 loop is CASSIDRGPYEQYF. In nucleotides, the CDR3 is TGTGCCAGCAGCATAGACAGAGGTCCCTACGAGCAGTACTTC. J is TRBJ2-7 and V is TRBV5-5; possibly TRBD1 for D (5 bases). Germline assignment: CDR1 SGHKS and CDR2 YYEKEE (reference sequence). Trimming pared 4 bases from V and 2 bases from J, leaving 13 bases between. CDR3 length: 14 residues.

About this clonotype: A single base separates this from a much larger clone, so it may be a read error. Here the CDR3 omits its conserved ending phenylalanine or tryptophan, so a read error is the likely source. This chain uses TRBV3-1 with TRBJ2-5, with 8 bases that match TRBD2. Germline CDR1 and CDR2: LGHDT and YNNKEL (reference sequence). J was trimmed by 7 bases and V by 4 bases; bases with no gene match: 11. The CDR3 has 15 amino acids. CDR3 in DNA: TGTGCCAGCAGCCTGGGACTAGAACTGGGTGGGACCCAGTACTTG. Translating gives CASSLGLELGGTQYL.

This clonotype was observed at least ten times. The chain combines TRBV20-1 with TRBJ2-2, with TRBD1 matching over 8 bases. The CDR3 covers 14 residues. Germline V gene lookup returns CDR1 DFQATT and CDR2 SNEGSKA (reference sequence). The V gene end was trimmed by 6 bases and the J gene end by 3 bases; junction bases not matched to a gene: 6. CDR3 sequence (DNA): TGCAGTGCCAGACAGGGGTCCCACACCGGGGAGCTGTTTTTT. Translated, it gives CSARQGSHTGELFF.

In this sample, this clonotype turned up a few times. The rearrangement joins TRBV20-1 to TRBJ2-1; TRBD2 agrees at 14 bases. The CDR3 extends over 16 amino acids. Trimming took 0 bases from V and 6 from J; bases not matched to a gene: 4. The germline CDR1 and CDR2 sequences are DFQATT and SNEGSKA (reference sequence). This CDR3 reads CSARDPGLAGVNEQFF. The DNA for the CDR3 is TGCAGTGCTAGAGACCCGGGACTAGCGGGAGTCAATGAGCAGTTCTTC.

This clonotype was counted between two and nine times. The rearrangement links TRBV7-8 to TRBJ2-3; 8 nucleotides agree with TRBD2. The germline CDR1 and CDR2 sequences are SGHVS and FQNEAQ. The CDR3 sequence is 15 residues long. Losses at the gene ends were 7 bases for V and 2 bases for J; bases not matched to a gene: 8. CDR3 in amino acids: CASTRTSPYTDTQYF. CDR3 in DNA: TGTGCCAGCACCCGGACTAGCCCATACACAGATACGCAGTATTTT.

This clonotype has at least ten counts. The chain joins TRBV6-1 to TRBJ2-7; D is uncertain. This CDR3 is 14 amino acids long. V lost 1 base and J lost 3, with 10 bases in between. Germline V lookup: CDR1 MNHNS, CDR2 SASEGT. CDR3 nucleotide sequence: TGTGCCAGCAGTGAAGTTGATCGGATCTACGAGCAGTACTTC. Translation gives CASSEVDRIYEQYF.

The chain is built from TRBV6-6 and TRBJ2-3; perhaps TRBD1 as D (6 bases). V was trimmed by 5 bases and J by 2 bases, leaving 11 bases between them. CDR3 length: 14 residues. The germline V gene encodes CDR1 MNHNY and CDR2 SVGAGI (reference sequence). The CDR3 DNA reads TGTGCCAGCAGTCACCGGGACAACACAGATACGCAGTATTTT. It is translated as CASSHRDNTDTQYF.

This clonotype has ten or more counts. This chain uses TRBV6-6 with TRBJ2-5; D perhaps matches TRBD2 (5 bases). CDR1 is MNHNY, CDR2 SVGAGI, per germline (reference sequence). CDR3 length: 15 residues. The germline V and J ends were trimmed by 2 bases and 1 base, with 11 bases remaining between them. CDR3 DNA: TGTGCCAGCAGTTACGGCGGAGCGGCCCAAGAGACCCAGTACTTC. Translation gives CASSYGGAAQETQYF.

This clonotype was recorded many times. The V gene is TRBV6-2 or TRBV6-3, the J gene TRBJ2-3; D is undetermined. The CDR3 loop spans 13 amino acids. Germline V gives CDR1 MNHEY, CDR2 SVGEGT. Trimming removed 5 bases from V and 4 bases from J, with 10 bases in between. The CDR3 nucleotides are TGTGCCAGCAGTGGTGGAACCCCAGATACGCAGTATTTT. Amino acids: CASSGGTPDTQYF.

In regard to this clonotype: One base away lies a much larger clone, so this may be a sequencing read error. The V and J genes are TRBV2 and TRBJ2-1, with D possibly matching TRBD1 (5 bases). This CDR3 has 16 amino acids. Deletions cut 8 bases from V and 0 bases from J, with 17 bases between. The germline V gene has CDR1 SNHLY and CDR2 FYNNEI. The CDR3 protein is CASHFVGQSSYNEQFF. CDR3 nucleotides: TGTGCCAGCCACTTCGTGGGGCAAAGCTCCTACAATGAGCAGTTCTTC.

The chain links TRBV24-1 to TRBJ2-1; TRBD1 matches at 8 bases. The CDR3 length is 16 residues. The ends lost 4 bases at V and 0 bases at J; junction bases unmatched: 4. Germline V gene sequence: CDR1 KGHDR, CDR2 SFDVKD. CDR3 sequence (DNA): TGTGCCACCAGTGACCAGGGGGCCAGCTCCTACAATGAGCAGTTCTTC. This codes for CATSDQGASSYNEQFF.

The chain carries TRBV20-1 and TRBJ2-4; TRBD2 agrees at 15 bases. This CDR3 has 14 amino acids. Looked up from germline, CDR1 is DFQATT and CDR2 is SNEGSKA (reference sequence). With 4 bases clipped from V and 11 bases from J, the junction kept 6 bases outside the gene matches. The CDR3 sequence: CSATPGLAGGFQYF. CDR3 bases: TGCAGTGCTACCCCGGGACTAGCGGGAGGCTTTCAGTACTTC.

The V gene is TRBV29-1, the J gene TRBJ2-5; TRBD2 might be the D (5 bases). Germline V gene sequence: CDR1 SQVTM, CDR2 ANQGSEA. This CDR3 is built from 10 residues. V lost 8 bases and J lost 9, with 13 bases in between. In DNA form, the CDR3 reads TGCAGCTTTGGGGAGTCGGCCCAGTACTTC. This sequence encodes CSFGESAQYF.

This clonotype came up many times. The chain links TRBV5-6 to TRBJ2-2; 7 nucleotides line up with TRBD2. Germline-derived CDR1 and CDR2 are SGHDT and YYEEEE. The CDR3 contains 14 residues. V lost 4 bases to trimming and J lost 2 bases; unmatched junction nucleotides: 2. The CDR3 region has the DNA TGTGCCAGCAGCGGGAGGGTCAACACCGGGGAGCTGTTTTTT. Translated, it gives CASSGRVNTGELFF.

This clonotype was seen only a few times. The chain uses TRBV18 and TRBJ2-3, with 7 nucleotides matching TRBD2. The V and J ends lost 2 bases and 2 bases, in that order; junction bases with no gene match: 7. Germline CDR1 KGHSH, CDR2 LQKENI. The CDR3 has 16 residues. The CDR3 DNA sequence: TGTGCCAGCTCACCAGCAGCTAGCGGAGTCACAGATACGCAGTATTTT. Translated, it gives CASSPAASGVTDTQYF. The whole variable domain, filled in from reference TRBV18 and TRBJ2-3, reads NAGVMQNPRHLVRRRGQEARLRCSPMKGHSHVYWYRQLPEEGLKFMVYLQKENIIDESGMPKERFSAEFPKEGPSILRIQQVVRGDSAAYFCASSPAASGVTDTQYFGPGTRLTVL.

Points on this clonotype: Since a much larger clone is just one base distant, this may be a read error. The chain carries TRBV3-1 and TRBJ1-1; D gene ambiguous. V was shortened by 4 bases and J by 7 bases, with 16 bases between the two germline ends. The germline CDR1 and CDR2 sequences are LGHDT and YNNKEL (reference sequence). The CDR3 contains 14 residues. CDR3 bases: TGTGCCAGCAGCCGCGGGCAGGTGGCGGGTGAAGCTTTCTTT. This encodes CASSRGQVAGEAFF.

This clonotype was seen at least ten times. V gene TRBV10-3 combines with J gene TRBJ2-3; D remains ambiguous. Germline CDR1 ENHRY, CDR2 SYGVKD. There are 12 residues in the CDR3. Trimming shortened V by 8 bases and J by 1 base, and 7 bases separated the two germline ends. CDR3 sequence (DNA): TGTGCCATCGGGAAAGGCACAGATACGCAGTATTTT. This translates into CAIGKGTDTQYF.

This chain links TRBV27 with TRBJ2-3; 13 bases line up with TRBD2. Germline V gene data show CDR1 as MNHEY and CDR2 as SMNVEV (reference sequence). The CDR3 extends over 14 amino acids. Germline trimming cut 2 bases from V and 8 bases from J; bases unmatched to any gene: 1. The CDR3 DNA follows: TGTGCCAGCAGTTTAGGACTAGCGGGAGTTACGCAGTATTTT. This sequence encodes CASSLGLAGVTQYF.

This CDR3 reads CASSQISGTGGTEAFF. The DNA for the CDR3 is TGCGCCAGCAGCCAAATTTCCGGGACAGGGGGCACTGAAGCTTTCTTT. V is TRBV4-3 and J is TRBJ1-1; the match to TRBD1 covers 11 bases. The CDR3 runs to 16 residues. The V and J ends lost 2 bases and 4 bases, in that order; junction bases with no gene match: 6. Looked up from germline, CDR1 is LGHNA and CDR2 is YSLEER.

In the case of this clonotype: This could be a read error, since a much larger clone is one nucleotide away. The CDR3 does not close with the conserved phenylalanine or tryptophan, likely indicating a read error. The chain uses TRBV28 and TRBJ2-7; D remains ambiguous. The V and J ends lost 6 bases and 0 bases respectively, with 12 bases between them. CDR1 MDHEN and CDR2 SYDVKM come from the germline V gene. CDR3 length: 14 amino acids. In nucleotides, the CDR3 is TGTGCCAGCAGAGACTCAGACGGCTCCTACGAGCAGTACATC. As protein: CASRDSDGSYEQYI.

The table lists this clonotype with many counts. The rearrangement joins TRBV5-1 to TRBJ2-1; 10 bases agree with TRBD2. The CDR3 consists of 16 residues. Germline-derived CDR1 and CDR2 are SGHRS and YFSETQ. With V trimmed by 4 bases and J by 7 bases, 11 bases remained unmatched. The CDR3 DNA follows: TGCGCCAGCAGCAGCCTGACCGGGACTAGCGATAATGAGCAGTTCTTC. It translates to CASSSLTGTSDNEQFF.

The sample holds many counts of this clonotype. This chain uses TRBV6-5 with TRBJ1-2; a weak D match, TRBD1 (6 bases). The ends were cut back, 5 bases at V and 9 bases at J, with 10 bases in the middle. From germline, CDR1 is MNHEY and CDR2 SVGAGI. This CDR3 region has 11 residues. The CDR3 loop is CASSRGGRYTF. CDR3 DNA sequence: TGTGCCAGCAGTCGTGGGGGCCGCTACACCTTC.